Listed here is a single TCR beta chain. TCR sequencing used cDNA made by reverse transcription of extracted RNA. Clones were sequenced by immunoSEQ multiplex PCR, and TCRdb holds only the in-frame ones, with some missing. The data contain approximately 140,000 clones, 86% of them singletons. This entry belongs to a study of CD8+ T cells in alopecia areata. V was shortened by 3 bases and J by 5 bases, with 7 bases between the two germline ends. CDR1 and CDR2 from the germline V gene are SGHVS and FNYEAQ. The CDR3 extends over 13 amino acids. Treatment described: oral pan-JAK inhibitor, 5-10 mg twice daily.

The chain is built from TRBV7-6 and TRBJ2-2; D unresolved. Sequenced here: CD8+ T cells sorted from blood, sampled at week 4, from a patient treated with tofacitinib. This sequence was found in a human donor with alopecia areata. As DNA, the CDR3 is TGTGCCAGCAGCTTCCCCCAGACCGGGGAGCTGTTTTTT. This translates into CASSFPQTGELFF.